The present TCR beta chain was sequenced within a study of T cell clonotyping in hematopoietic cell transplantation. Notes on the study in general: Without cell sorting, CD4 versus CD8 contributions remain unresolved. Pathologically expanded recipient clonotypes increased progressively from day 30 to day 180 as diversity fell. Broader posttransplant TCR repertoire diversity was predicted by graft donor and pretransplant recipient Inverse Simpson Index values.

Blood collection times were about day -28 and days 30, 100, 180 posttransplant. V shed 8 bases and J shed 3 bases, with 14 bases lying between them. The CDR3 sequence is 14 residues long. Germline V gene lookup returns CDR1 MNHEY and CDR2 SVGAGI. As regards this clone: Its antigen is undetermined.

The table came from immunoSEQ multiplex PCR; TCRdb's copy has only in-frame clones and leaves some out. The table shows under 4,000 clones, with less than 85% occurring only once. The TCR comes from a male patient aged 35-55 years who had an allogeneic stem cell transplant from an unrelated donor, so the T cells may come from the graft donor. Some clones in this sample may be carry-over from other donors' samples. Here the sequenced sample was peripheral blood mononuclear cells, taken 30 days after allogeneic stem cell transplant. This rearrangement joins TRBV6-5 to TRBJ1-5, with a tentative D call TRBD1 (5 bases). In nucleotides, the CDR3 is TGTGCCAGCGGCCGGGACGGAGACAATCAGCCCCAGCATTTT. This encodes CASGRDGDNQPQHF.